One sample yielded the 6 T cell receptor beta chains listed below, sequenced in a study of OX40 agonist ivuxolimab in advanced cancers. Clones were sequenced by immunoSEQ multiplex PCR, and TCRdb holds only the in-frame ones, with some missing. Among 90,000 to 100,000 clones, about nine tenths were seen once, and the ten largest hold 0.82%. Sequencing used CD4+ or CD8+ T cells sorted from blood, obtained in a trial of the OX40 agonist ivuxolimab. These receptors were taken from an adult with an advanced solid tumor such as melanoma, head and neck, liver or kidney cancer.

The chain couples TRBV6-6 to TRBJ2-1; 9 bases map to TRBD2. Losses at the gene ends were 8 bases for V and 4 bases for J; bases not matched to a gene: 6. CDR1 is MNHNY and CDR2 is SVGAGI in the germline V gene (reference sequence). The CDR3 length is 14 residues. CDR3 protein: CASGRTSEYNEQFF. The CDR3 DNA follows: TGTGCCAGCGGTAGGACTAGCGAGTACAATGAGCAGTTCTTC.

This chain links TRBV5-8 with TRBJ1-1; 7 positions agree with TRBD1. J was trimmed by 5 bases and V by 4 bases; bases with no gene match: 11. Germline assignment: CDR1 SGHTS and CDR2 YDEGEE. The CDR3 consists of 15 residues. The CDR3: CASSKRQGDYTEAFF. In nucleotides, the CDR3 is TGTGCCAGCAGCAAACGACAGGGAGACTATACTGAAGCTTTCTTT.

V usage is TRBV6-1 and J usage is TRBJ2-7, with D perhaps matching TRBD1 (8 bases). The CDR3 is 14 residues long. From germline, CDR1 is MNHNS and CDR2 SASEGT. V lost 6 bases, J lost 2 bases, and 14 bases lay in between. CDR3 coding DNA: TGTGCCAGCAGCCGGACAGGGAGGGCCTACGAGCAGTACGTC. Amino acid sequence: CASSRTGRAYEQYV.

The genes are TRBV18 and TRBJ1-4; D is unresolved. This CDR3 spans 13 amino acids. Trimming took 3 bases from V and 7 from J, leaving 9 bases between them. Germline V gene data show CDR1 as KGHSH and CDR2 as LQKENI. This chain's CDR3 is CASSPPPGEKLFF. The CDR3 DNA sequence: TGTGCCAGCTCACCCCCCCCGGGTGAAAAACTGTTTTTT.

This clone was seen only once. The CDR3, as DNA: TGTGCCAGTAGTATAAATTCAGGAGAGCCCAGCTCCTACGAGCAGTACGTC. It yields the protein CASSINSGEPSSYEQYV. The V and J genes are TRBV19 and TRBJ2-7; D gene unclear. CDR1 and CDR2 from the germline V gene are LNHDA and SQIVND (reference sequence). The V gene lost 2 bases and the J gene lost 0 bases, with 17 bases spanning the gap. CDR3 size: 17 residues.

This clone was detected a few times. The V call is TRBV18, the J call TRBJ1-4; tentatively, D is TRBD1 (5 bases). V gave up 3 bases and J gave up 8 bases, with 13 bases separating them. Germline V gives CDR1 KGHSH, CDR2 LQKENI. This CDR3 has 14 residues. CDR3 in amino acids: CASSPSRGEEKLFF. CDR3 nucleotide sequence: TGTGCCAGCTCACCGAGTAGAGGGGAGGAAAAACTGTTTTTT.